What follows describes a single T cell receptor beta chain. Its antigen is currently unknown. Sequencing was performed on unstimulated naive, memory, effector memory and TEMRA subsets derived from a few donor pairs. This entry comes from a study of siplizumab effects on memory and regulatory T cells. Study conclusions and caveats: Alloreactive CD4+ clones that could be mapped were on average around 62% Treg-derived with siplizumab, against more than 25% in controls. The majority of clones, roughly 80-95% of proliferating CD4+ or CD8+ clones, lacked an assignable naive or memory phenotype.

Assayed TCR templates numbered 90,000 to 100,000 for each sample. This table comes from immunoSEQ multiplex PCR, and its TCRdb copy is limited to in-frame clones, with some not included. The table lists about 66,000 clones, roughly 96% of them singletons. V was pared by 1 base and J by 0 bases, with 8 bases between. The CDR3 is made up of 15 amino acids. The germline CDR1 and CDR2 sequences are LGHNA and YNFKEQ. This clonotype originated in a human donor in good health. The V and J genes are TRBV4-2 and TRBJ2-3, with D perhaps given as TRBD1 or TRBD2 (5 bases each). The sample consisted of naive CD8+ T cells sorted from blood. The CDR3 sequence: CASSQAGPSTDTQYF. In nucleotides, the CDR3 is TGTGCCAGCAGCCAAGCGGGGCCTAGCACAGATACGCAGTATTTT.